This TCR beta chain was found in a study of blood T cell repertoires in COVID-19. About the research overall: Sites in the United States, Italy and Spain provided acute and convalescent COVID-19 samples. Sources were T cells, B-cell-depleted T cells, or PBMCs; the material itself was cDNA or gDNA.

Using immunoSEQ multiplex PCR, the repertoire was profiled, and TCRdb retains in-frame clones only, with some absent. The profile shows 130,000 to 150,000 clones, more than 75% of them singletons. The CDR3 is 14 amino acids. In germline, CDR1 is ENHRY, CDR2 SYGVKD. V lost 7 bases, J lost 7 bases, and 8 bases stayed unmatched. Sequences were obtained from peripheral blood. The chain links TRBV10-3 to TRBJ2-1; 9 bases match TRBD1. This clonotype was obtained from a man in his fifties or sixties who had recovered from COVID-19. Here the CDR3 DNA reads TGTGCCATCAAAAGTGACGACAGGGGGAATGAGCAGTTCTTC. Residues: CAIKSDDRGNEQFF.